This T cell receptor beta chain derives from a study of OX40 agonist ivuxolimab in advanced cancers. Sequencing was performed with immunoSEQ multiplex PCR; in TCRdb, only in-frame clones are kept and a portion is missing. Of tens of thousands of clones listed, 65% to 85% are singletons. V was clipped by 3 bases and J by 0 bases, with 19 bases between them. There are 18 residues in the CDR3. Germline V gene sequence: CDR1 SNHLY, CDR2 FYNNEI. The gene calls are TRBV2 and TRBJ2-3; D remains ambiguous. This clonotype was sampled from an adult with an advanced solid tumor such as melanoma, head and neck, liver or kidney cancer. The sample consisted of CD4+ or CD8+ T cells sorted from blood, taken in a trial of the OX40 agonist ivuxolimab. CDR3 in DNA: TGTGCCAGCAGTGACCCCCCCTCCACGGCAACTAGCACAGATACGCAGTATTTT. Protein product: CASSDPPSTATSTDTQYF.